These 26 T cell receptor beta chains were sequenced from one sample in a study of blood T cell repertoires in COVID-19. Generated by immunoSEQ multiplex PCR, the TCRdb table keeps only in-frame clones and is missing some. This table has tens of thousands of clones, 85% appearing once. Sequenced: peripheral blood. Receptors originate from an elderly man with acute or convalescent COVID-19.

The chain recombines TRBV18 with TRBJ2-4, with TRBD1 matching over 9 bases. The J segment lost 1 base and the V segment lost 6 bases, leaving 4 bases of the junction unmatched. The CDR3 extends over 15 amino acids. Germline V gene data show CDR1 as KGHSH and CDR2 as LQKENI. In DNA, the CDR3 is TGTGCCAGCTCGACAGGGGGAAGGGCCAAAAACATTCAGTACTTC. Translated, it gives CASSTGGRAKNIQYF.

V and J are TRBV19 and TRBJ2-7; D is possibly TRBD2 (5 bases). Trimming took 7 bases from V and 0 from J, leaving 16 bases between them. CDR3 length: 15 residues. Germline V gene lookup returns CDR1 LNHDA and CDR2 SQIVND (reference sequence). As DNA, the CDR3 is TGTGCCAGTAAGCCCGTAGCGTGGGACTCCTACGAGCAGTACTTC. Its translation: CASKPVAWDSYEQYF. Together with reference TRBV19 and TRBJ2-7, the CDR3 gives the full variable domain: DGGITQSPKYLFRKEGQNVTLSCEQNLNHDAMYWYRQDPGQGLRLIYYSQIVNDFQKGDIAEGYSVSREKKESFPLTVTSAQKNPTAFYLCASKPVAWDSYEQYFGPGTRLTVT.

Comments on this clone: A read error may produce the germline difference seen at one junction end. CDR3 protein: CASSLTGGGTDTQYF. The DNA for the CDR3 is TGTGCTAGCAGCTTAACGGGGGGTGGCACAGATACGCAGTATTTT. The V and J genes are TRBV7-7 and TRBJ2-3; 7 nucleotides agree with TRBD2. The CDR3 spans 15 residues. The germline V gene has CDR1 SSHAT and CDR2 FNYEAQ (reference sequence).

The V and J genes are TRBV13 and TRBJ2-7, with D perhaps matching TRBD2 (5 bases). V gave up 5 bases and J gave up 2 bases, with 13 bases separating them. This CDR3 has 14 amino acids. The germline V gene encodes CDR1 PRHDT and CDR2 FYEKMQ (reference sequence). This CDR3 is CASSAKRTAYEQYF. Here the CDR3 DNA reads TGTGCCAGCAGCGCGAAGCGGACCGCCTACGAGCAGTACTTC.

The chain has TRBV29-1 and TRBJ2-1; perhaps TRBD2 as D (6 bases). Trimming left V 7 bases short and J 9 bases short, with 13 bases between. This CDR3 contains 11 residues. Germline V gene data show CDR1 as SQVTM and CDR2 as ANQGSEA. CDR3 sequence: CSAGRGFEQFF. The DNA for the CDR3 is TGCAGCGCCGGGCGGGGTTTTGAGCAGTTCTTC.

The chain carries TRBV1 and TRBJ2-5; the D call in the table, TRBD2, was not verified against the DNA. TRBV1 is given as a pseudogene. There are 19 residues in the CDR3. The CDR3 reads CTSSQEGLAGEGGAMPQYF. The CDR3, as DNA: TGCACCAGCAGCCAAGAAGGACTAGCGGGGGAGGGTGGGGCAATGCCCCAGTACTTC.

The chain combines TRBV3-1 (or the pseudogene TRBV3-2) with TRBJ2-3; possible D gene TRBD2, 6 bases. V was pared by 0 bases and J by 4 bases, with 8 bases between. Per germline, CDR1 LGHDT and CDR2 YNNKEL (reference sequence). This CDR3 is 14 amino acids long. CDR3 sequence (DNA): TGTGCCAGCAGCCAAGAGGGAGGCGCAGATACGCAGTATTTT. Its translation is CASSQEGGADTQYF.

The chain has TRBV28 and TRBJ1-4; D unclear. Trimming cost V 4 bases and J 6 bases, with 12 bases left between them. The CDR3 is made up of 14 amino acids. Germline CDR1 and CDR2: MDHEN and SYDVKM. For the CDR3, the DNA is TGTGCCAGCAGTTCCCGCCGGGGTGATGAAAAACTGTTTTTT. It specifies CASSSRRGDEKLFF.

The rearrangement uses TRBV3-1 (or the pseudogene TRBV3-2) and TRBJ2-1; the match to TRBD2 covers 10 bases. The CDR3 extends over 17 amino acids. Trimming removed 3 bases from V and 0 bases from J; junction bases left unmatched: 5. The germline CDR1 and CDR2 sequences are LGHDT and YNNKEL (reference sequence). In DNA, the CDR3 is TGTGCCAGCAGCCACAGTAGCGGGAGGAACTCCTACAATGAGCAGTTCTTC. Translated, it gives CASSHSSGRNSYNEQFF.

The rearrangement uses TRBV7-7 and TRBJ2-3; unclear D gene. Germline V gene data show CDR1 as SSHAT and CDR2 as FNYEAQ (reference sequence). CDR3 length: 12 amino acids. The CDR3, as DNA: TGTGCTGTGGGCGACGGCACAGATACGCAGTATTTT. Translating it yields CAVGDGTDTQYF.

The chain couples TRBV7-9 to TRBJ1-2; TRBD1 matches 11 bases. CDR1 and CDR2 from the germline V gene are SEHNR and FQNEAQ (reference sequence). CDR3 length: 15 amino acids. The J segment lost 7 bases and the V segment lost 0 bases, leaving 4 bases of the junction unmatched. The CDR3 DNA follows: TGTGCCAGCAGCTTAGCCCCCGGGACAGGGGGTGGCTACACCTTC. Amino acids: CASSLAPGTGGGYTF.

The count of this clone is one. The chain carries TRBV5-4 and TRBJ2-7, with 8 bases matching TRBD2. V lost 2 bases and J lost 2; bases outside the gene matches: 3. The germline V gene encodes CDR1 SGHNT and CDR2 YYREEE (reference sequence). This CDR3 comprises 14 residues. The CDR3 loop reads CASSFGREAYEQYF. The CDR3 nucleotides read TGTGCCAGCAGCTTCGGGCGGGAGGCCTACGAGCAGTACTTC.

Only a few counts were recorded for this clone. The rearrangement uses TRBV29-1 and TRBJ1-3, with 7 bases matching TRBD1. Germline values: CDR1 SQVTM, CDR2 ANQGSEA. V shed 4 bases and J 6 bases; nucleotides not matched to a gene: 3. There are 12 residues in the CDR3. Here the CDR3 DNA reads TGCAGCGTTGGACAGGGAACAAACACCATATATTTT. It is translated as CSVGQGTNTIYF.

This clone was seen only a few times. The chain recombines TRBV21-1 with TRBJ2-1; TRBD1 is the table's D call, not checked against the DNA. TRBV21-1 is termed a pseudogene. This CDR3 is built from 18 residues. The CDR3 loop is CASSTDREQFLSYNEQFF. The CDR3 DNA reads TGTGCCAGCAGTACAGACAGGGAACAATTTTTATCCTACAATGAGCAGTTCTTC.

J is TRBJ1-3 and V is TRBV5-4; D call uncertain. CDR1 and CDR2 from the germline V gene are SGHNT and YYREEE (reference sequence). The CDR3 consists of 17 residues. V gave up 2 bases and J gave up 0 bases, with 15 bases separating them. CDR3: CASSFDPGSISGNTIYF. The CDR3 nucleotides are TGTGCCAGCAGCTTCGATCCGGGATCAATCTCTGGAAACACCATATATTTT.

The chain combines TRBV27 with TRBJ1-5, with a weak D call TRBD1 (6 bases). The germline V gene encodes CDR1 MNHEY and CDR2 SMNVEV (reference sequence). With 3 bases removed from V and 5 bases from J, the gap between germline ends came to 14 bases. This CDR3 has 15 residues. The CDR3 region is CASSLQGPNYQPQHF. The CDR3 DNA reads TGTGCCAGCAGTTTGCAGGGGCCCAACTATCAGCCCCAGCATTTT.

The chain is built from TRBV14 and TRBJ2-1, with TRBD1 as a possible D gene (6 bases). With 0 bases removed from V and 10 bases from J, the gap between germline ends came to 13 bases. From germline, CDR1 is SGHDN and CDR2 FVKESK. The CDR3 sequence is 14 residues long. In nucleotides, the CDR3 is TGTGCCAGCAGCCAAGATCTTACCGGACAGGAGCAGTTCTTC. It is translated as CASSQDLTGQEQFF.

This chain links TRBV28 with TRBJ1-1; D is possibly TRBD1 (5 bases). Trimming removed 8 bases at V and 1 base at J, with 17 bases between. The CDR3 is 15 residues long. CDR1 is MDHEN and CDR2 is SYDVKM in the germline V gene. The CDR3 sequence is CASVRRGGRNTEAFF. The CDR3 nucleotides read TGTGCCAGCGTACGCCGGGGGGGGAGGAACACTGAAGCTTTCTTT. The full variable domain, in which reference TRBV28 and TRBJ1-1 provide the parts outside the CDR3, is DVKVTQSSRYLVKRTGEKVFLECVQDMDHENMFWYRQDPGLGLRLIYFSYDVKMKEKGDIPEGYSVSREKKERFSLILESASTNQTSMYLCASVRRGGRNTEAFFGQGTRLTVV.

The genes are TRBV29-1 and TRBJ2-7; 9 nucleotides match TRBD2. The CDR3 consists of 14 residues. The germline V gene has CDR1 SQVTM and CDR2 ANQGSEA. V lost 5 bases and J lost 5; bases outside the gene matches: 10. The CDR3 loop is CSVRKRLAVDEQYF. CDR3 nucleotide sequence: TGCAGCGTTCGAAAACGACTAGCGGTGGACGAGCAGTACTTC.

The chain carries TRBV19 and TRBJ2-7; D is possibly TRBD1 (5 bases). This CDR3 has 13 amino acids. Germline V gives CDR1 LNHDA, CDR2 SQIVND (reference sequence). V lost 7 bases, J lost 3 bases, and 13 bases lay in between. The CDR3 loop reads CASKETDHYEQYF. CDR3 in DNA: TGTGCCAGTAAGGAGACAGACCACTACGAGCAGTACTTC.

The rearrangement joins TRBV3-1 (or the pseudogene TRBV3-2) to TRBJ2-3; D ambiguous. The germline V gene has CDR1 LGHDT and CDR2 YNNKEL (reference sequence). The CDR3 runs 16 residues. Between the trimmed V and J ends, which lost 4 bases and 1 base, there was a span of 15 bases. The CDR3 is CASSPPLGRGTDTQYF. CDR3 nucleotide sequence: TGTGCCAGCAGCCCTCCGCTAGGTCGGGGCACAGATACGCAGTATTTT.

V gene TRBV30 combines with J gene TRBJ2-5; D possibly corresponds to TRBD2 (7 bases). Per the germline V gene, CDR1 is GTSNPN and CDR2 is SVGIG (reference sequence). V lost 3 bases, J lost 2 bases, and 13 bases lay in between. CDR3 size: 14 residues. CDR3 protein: CAWSFGGQQETQYF. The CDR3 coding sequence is TGTGCCTGGAGCTTCGGGGGGCAGCAAGAGACCCAGTACTTC. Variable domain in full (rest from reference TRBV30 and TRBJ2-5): SQTIHQWPATLVQPVGSPLSLECTVEGTSNPNLYWYRQAAGRGLQLLFYSVGIGQISSEVPQNLSASRPQDRQFILSSKKLLLSDSGFYLCAWSFGGQQETQYFGPGTRLLVL.

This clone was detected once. CDR3 nucleotide sequence: TGTGCCAGCAGCTACCAGTCGCGACAGGACTATGGCTACACCTTC. Amino acid sequence: CASSYQSRQDYGYTF. V is TRBV5-6 and J is TRBJ1-2; maybe TRBD1 (6 bases). V was clipped by 3 bases and J by 3 bases, with 15 bases between them. Germline lookup yields CDR1 SGHDT and CDR2 YYEEEE. The CDR3 runs to 15 residues.

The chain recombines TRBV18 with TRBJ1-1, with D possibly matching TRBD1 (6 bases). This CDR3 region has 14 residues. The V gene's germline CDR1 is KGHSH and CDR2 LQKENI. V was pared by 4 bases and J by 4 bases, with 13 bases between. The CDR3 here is CASSHQGHSTEAFF. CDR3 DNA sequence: TGTGCCAGCTCACACCAGGGGCATAGCACTGAAGCTTTCTTT.

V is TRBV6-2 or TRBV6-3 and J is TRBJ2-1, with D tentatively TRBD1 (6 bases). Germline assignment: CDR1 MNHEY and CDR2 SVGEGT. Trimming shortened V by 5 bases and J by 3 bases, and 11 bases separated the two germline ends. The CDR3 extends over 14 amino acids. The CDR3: CASSPGTYYNEQFF. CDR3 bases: TGTGCCAGCAGTCCCGGGACATACTACAATGAGCAGTTCTTC.

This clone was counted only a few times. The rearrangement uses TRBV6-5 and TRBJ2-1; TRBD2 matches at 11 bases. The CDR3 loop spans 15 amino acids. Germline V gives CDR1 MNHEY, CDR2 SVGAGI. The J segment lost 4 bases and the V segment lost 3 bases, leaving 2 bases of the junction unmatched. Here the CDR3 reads CASSYGTSGYNEQFF. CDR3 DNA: TGTGCCAGCAGTTATGGGACTAGCGGATACAATGAGCAGTTCTTC.